This paragraph reports one T cell receptor beta chain. The entry originates in a study of blood T cell repertoires in COVID-19. Study in general: The cDNA or gDNA used as material had been derived from T cells, B-cell-depleted T cells, or PBMCs.

CDR3 length equals 18 residues. In the authors' workflow: Reference gene primer amplification gave nucleated cell count estimates. TCRdb's table, derived via immunoSEQ multiplex PCR, lists solely in-frame clones and lacks some. From that table come the V and J calls and clone size; the DNA was used to work out D and trimming. The data show 200,000 to 250,000 clones, 89% seen once. The sequence was collected from a woman in her forties with acute or convalescent COVID-19. Sequencing was performed on peripheral blood. The chain couples TRBV21-1 to TRBJ1-2; the table calls TRBD1, which could not be checked here. TRBV21-1 has pseudogene status. CDR3 DNA: TGTGCCAGCAGCCGCGAACGGGTCCGGGACAGGGAGGCCTATGGCTACACCTTC. Translation gives CASSRERVRDREAYGYTF.